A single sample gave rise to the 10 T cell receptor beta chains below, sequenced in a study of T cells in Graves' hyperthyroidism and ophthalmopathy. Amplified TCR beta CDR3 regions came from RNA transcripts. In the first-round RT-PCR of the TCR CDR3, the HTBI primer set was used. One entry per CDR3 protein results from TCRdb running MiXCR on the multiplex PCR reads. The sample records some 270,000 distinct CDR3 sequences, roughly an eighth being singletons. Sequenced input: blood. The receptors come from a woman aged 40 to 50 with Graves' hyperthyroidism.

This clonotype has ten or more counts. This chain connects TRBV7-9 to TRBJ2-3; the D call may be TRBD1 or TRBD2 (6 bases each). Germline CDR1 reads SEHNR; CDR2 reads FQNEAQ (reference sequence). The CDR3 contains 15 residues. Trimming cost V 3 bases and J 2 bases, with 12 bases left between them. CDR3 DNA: TGTGCCAGCAGCTTTTGGAGGGGGTCCACAGATACGCAGTATTTT. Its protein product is CASSFWRGSTDTQYF.

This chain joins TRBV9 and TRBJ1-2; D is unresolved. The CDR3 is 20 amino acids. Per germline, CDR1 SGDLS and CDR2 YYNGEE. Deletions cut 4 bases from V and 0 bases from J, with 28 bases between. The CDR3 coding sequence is TGTGCCAGCAGCCCCATGGCCCGTAGTGAAGGGTCAGGAACTAACTATGGCTACACCTTC. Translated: CASSPMARSEGSGTNYGYTF.

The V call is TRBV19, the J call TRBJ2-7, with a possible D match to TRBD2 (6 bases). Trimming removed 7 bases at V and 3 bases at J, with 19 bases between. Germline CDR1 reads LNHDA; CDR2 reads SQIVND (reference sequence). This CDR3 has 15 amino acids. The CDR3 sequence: CASTKNRDSVYEQYF. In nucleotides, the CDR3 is TGTGCCAGTACTAAGAACCGGGACTCCGTCTACGAGCAGTACTTC.

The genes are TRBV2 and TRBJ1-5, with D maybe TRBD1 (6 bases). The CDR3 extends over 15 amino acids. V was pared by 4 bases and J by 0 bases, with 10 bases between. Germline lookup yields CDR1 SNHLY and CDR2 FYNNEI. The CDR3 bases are TGTGCCAGCAGTGGGGACATTCATAGCAATCAGCCCCAGCATTTT. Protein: CASSGDIHSNQPQHF. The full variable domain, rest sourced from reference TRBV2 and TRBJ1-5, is EPEVTQTPSHQVTQMGQEVILRCVPISNHLYFYWYRQILGQKVEFLVSFYNNEISEKSEIFDDQFSVERPDGSNFTLKIRSTKLEDSAMYFCASSGDIHSNQPQHFGDGTRLSIL.

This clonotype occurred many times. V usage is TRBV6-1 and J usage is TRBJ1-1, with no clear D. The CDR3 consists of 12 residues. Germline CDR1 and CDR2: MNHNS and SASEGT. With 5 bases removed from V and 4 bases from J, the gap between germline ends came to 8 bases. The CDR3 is CASSRVGTEAFF. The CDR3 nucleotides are TGTGCCAGCAGTAGAGTCGGCACTGAAGCTTTCTTT.

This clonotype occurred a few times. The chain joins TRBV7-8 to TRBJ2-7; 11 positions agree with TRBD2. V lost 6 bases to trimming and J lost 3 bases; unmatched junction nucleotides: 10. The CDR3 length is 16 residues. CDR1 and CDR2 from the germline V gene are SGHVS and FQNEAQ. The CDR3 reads CASSPPGTSGRYEQYF. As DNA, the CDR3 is TGTGCCAGCAGTCCACCCGGGACTAGCGGCCGCTACGAGCAGTACTTC.

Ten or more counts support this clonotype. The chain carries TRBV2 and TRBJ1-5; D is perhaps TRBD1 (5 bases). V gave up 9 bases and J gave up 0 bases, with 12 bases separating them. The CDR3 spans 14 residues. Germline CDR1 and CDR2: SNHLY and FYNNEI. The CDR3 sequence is CASKGAVSNQPQHF. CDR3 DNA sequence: TGTGCCAGTAAAGGGGCGGTTAGCAATCAGCCCCAGCATTTT.

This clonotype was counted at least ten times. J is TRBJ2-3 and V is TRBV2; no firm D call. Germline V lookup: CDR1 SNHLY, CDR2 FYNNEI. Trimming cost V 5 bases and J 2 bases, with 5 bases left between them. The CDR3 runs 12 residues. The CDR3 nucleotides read TGTGCCAGCAGTCCCTACACAGATACGCAGTATTTT. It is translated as CASSPYTDTQYF.

CDR3 coding DNA: TGTGCCAGCAGTGGATACGGACTAGCGGGAAACAATGAGCAGTTCTTC. It yields the protein CASSGYGLAGNNEQFF. V gene TRBV2 combines with J gene TRBJ2-1; 12 bases line up with TRBD2. Per the germline V gene, CDR1 is SNHLY and CDR2 is FYNNEI. Trimming removed 4 bases from V and 5 bases from J; junction bases left unmatched: 6. CDR3 length: 16 amino acids.

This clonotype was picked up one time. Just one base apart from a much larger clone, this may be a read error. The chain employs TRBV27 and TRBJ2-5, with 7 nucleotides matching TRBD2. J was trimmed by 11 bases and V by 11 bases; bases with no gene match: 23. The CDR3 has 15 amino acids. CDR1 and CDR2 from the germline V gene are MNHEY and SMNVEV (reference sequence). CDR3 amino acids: CAGNSWPAGPRAQYF. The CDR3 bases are TGTGCCGGCAACTCTTGGCCAGCGGGACCCAGGGCTCAGTACTTC.